The rows below give T cell receptor beta chains drawn from one sample of a study of CD8+ T cells in alopecia areata. Only in-frame clones appear in the TCRdb table, and some are missing; sequencing was by immunoSEQ multiplex PCR. The repertoire holds more than 95,000 clones, with more than 35% as singletons. Input material: CD4+ T cells sorted from blood. The receptor set was obtained from a human donor with alopecia areata. Both conserved end residues are part of each CDR3.

TRBJ1-5,TRBV15,CATSRDYPGQGFQPQHF
TRBJ1-1,TRBV30,CAWTPGAGFAEAFF
TRBJ2-3,TRBV9,CASSVDSLTDTQYF
TRBJ1-1,TRBV5-4,CASSSRGGVYTEAFF
TRBJ1-2,TRBV7-9,CASSLEGVGYTF
TRBJ1-2,TRBV29-1,CSALDINYGYTF
TRBJ2-7,TRBV29-1,CSVSQGHEQYF
TRBJ1-4,TRBV29-1,CSATVATNEKLFF
TRBJ1-1,TRBV19,CASSIAQRKTEAFF
TRBJ2-7,TRBV28,CASHPGTSRYEQYF
TRBJ2-1,TRBV7-2,CASSLARRTGGGAIEQFF
TRBJ2-7,TRBV18,CASSEDGLAGYEQYF
TRBJ1-5,TRBV30,CAWSALDSLNQPQHF
TRBJ2-3,TRBV5-1,CASSLPQSGTDTQYF
TRBJ2-7,TRBV29-1,CSVSLGGGYEQYF
TRBJ2-7,TRBV23-1,CASSQWTDAYEQYF
TRBJ1-1,TRBV30,CAWSASGTVNTEAFF
TRBJ2-7,TRBV13,CASSLDPLAGRDEQYF
TRBJ2-3,TRBV19,CASTDRTPALDTQYF
TRBJ1-4,TRBV4-3,CASSQDTGGEEKLFF
TRBJ2-1,TRBV10-3,CAVWSPDRGFNEQFF
TRBJ2-7,TRBV5-4,CASSLAGVTYEQYF
TRBJ2-1,TRBV5-6,CARTTLGNEQFF
TRBJ2-7,TRBV30,CAWIDMTSYEQYF
TRBJ2-5,TRBV7-2,CASAPNGETQYF
TRBJ2-7,TRBV27,CASSLGRGLGEQYF
TRBJ2-1,TRBV6-5,CASRTGGVYEQFF
TRBJ2-5,TRBV6-6,CASSYPGAETQYF
TRBJ2-5,TRBV30,CAWSVPQIAPQETQYF
TRBJ2-2,TRBV30,CAWSAYGPGELFF
TRBJ2-3,TRBV7-9,CASSLRVGSADTQYF
TRBJ2-7,TRBV29-1,CSVEGTSGSRQYF
TRBJ2-1,TRBV6-6,CASSYYGSNPSNEQFF
TRBJ1-2,TRBV2,CASSVSALTSGYTF
TRBJ1-2,TRBV30,CAWSVLGFDYGYTF
TRBJ1-1,TRBV27,CASLTMAGEGGTEAFF
TRBJ2-7,TRBV7-2,CASSLAGTGTYEQYF
TRBJ2-7,TRBV25-1,CASSEYTGANEQYF